This passage covers 15 T cell receptor beta chains from one sample sequenced in a study of cytomegalovirus exposure and HLA in healthy donors. PCR primers comprised 60 Vbeta and 13 Jbeta primers. The method was immunoSEQ multiplex PCR; TCRdb's version includes in-frame clones alone and lacks a portion of them. Of 90,000 to 100,000 clones detected, more than 70% appear once; the ten largest clones hold 7.5% to 9%. Sequences were obtained from PBMCs. All receptors derive from a female donor in good health and CMV-seronegative.

The chain recombines TRBV11-3 with TRBJ2-3; TRBD1 might be the D (5 bases). Trimming removed 3 bases at V and 0 bases at J, with 7 bases between. Looked up from germline, CDR1 is SGHNT and CDR2 is YENEEA. The CDR3 is 14 residues long. CDR3 DNA: TGTGCCAGCAGCTTGACAGCTAGCACAGATACGCAGTATTTT. As protein: CASSLTASTDTQYF.

A remark on this clone: One junction end disagrees with the germline gene, perhaps due to a read error. The V and J genes are TRBV7-8 and TRBJ2-1; TRBD1 agrees at 7 bases. The germline V gene has CDR1 SGHVS and CDR2 FQNEAQ. The CDR3 runs 14 residues. In DNA form, the CDR3 reads TGTGCCAGCACCTTAGTGCAGGGGGACAATGAGCAGTTCTTC. Translating it yields CASTLVQGDNEQFF.

The gene calls are TRBV15 and TRBJ2-1, with TRBD2 matching 11 bases. Trimming at V came to 0 bases and at J to 1 base, leaving 11 bases not matched to a gene. The germline CDR1 and CDR2 sequences are LNHNV and YYDKDF (reference sequence). The CDR3 contains 20 residues. DNA for the CDR3: TGTGCCACCAGCAGAGATCAATCTAGCGGGGGGCCGGGTTCCTACAATGAGCAGTTCTTC. Encoded protein: CATSRDQSSGGPGSYNEQFF.

The chain links TRBV9 to TRBJ1-1; a possible D gene is TRBD1 (5 bases). The V gene's germline CDR1 is SGDLS and CDR2 YYNGEE. The V end was cut by 0 bases, the J end by 2 bases, with 11 bases between. The CDR3 sequence is 15 residues long. This chain's CDR3 is CASSVVGARNTEAFF. The DNA of the CDR3 is TGTGCCAGCAGCGTAGTAGGGGCGCGAAACACTGAAGCTTTCTTT.

The chain recombines TRBV7-9 with TRBJ1-6, with 7 bases aligning to TRBD1. From germline, CDR1 is SEHNR and CDR2 FQNEAQ (reference sequence). Trimming cost V 8 bases and J 5 bases; bases outside gene matches: 6. This CDR3 spans 14 amino acids. This CDR3 is CASAGTGDNSPLHF. Written as DNA, the CDR3 is TGTGCCAGCGCCGGCACAGGGGATAATTCACCCCTCCACTTT.

This clone has a handful of counts. The chain employs TRBV10-3 and TRBJ1-6; unclear D gene. Germline V lookup: CDR1 ENHRY, CDR2 SYGVKD. Between the trimmed V and J ends, which lost 6 bases and 5 bases, there was a span of 8 bases. This CDR3 is 13 amino acids long. The CDR3 sequence is CAISRDHNSPLHF. As DNA, the CDR3 is TGTGCCATCAGCCGGGATCATAATTCACCCCTCCACTTT.

The chain carries TRBV2 and TRBJ2-7, with 7 nucleotides matching TRBD1. Germline-derived CDR1 and CDR2 are SNHLY and FYNNEI. V shed 7 bases, J shed 5 bases, and the junction held 11 bases outside the gene matches. This CDR3 comprises 14 residues. The CDR3 nucleotides read TGTGCCAGCATGCAGGGTAGGGGGCAGGACGAGCAGTACTTC. Translating gives CASMQGRGQDEQYF.

The chain carries TRBV5-1 and TRBJ2-7, with a tentative D call TRBD1 (6 bases). This CDR3 region has 14 residues. Germline V gene sequence: CDR1 SGHRS, CDR2 YFSETQ. The V end was cut by 4 bases, the J end by 7 bases, with 18 bases between. The CDR3 coding sequence is TGCGCCAGCAGCCCTACCTTAAAAGGGGGAGAGCAGTACTTC. Translated: CASSPTLKGGEQYF.

V and J are TRBV4-3 and TRBJ2-1; TRBD2 aligns across 11 bases. CDR3 length: 20 residues. Germline V gives CDR1 LGHNA, CDR2 YSLEER. J was trimmed by 0 bases and V by 1 base; bases with no gene match: 11. The DNA of the CDR3 is TGCGCCAGCAGCCAAGCCCTAGCGGGAGGTAAGGGGGGCTCCTACAATGAGCAGTTCTTC. Amino acid sequence: CASSQALAGGKGGSYNEQFF.

The chain recombines TRBV18 with TRBJ1-2; 8 nucleotides align to TRBD1. Looked up from germline, CDR1 is KGHSH and CDR2 is LQKENI. V shed 2 bases and J 9 bases; nucleotides not matched to a gene: 5. This CDR3 contains 13 residues. CDR3 sequence: CASSPNNRGSYTF. CDR3 in DNA: TGTGCCAGCTCACCAAATAACAGGGGGAGCTACACCTTC.

The chain employs TRBV7-6 and TRBJ2-3; 9 positions match TRBD2. V lost 1 base to trimming and J lost 2 bases; unmatched junction nucleotides: 4. Germline V lookup: CDR1 SGHVS, CDR2 FNYEAQ. This CDR3 has 16 residues. CDR3 loop: CASSLGGLASTDTQYF. The CDR3 DNA reads TGTGCCAGCAGCTTAGGCGGACTAGCGTCCACAGATACGCAGTATTTT.

The chain recombines TRBV11-2 with TRBJ2-1, with unresolved D. V was pared by 1 base and J by 3 bases, with 10 bases between. CDR1 is SGHAT and CDR2 is FQNNGV in the germline V gene. The CDR3 totals 15 residues. The CDR3 reads CASSLAGLGYNEQFF. The CDR3 DNA reads as TGTGCCAGCAGCTTAGCCGGTCTAGGCTACAATGAGCAGTTCTTC.

The chain recombines TRBV19 with TRBJ1-3, with TRBD1 matching 7 bases. The V gene's germline CDR1 is LNHDA and CDR2 SQIVND (reference sequence). This CDR3 region has 14 residues. V dropped 5 bases and J dropped 4; count of bases not matched to a gene: 5. The CDR3 DNA sequence: TGTGCCAGTAGTCTGGACAGGTGGGGAAACACCATATATTTT. Amino acids: CASSLDRWGNTIYF.

This clone was observed a few times. This chain joins TRBV5-1 and TRBJ2-2; perhaps TRBD2 as D (5 bases). There are 16 residues in the CDR3. Germline V gives CDR1 SGHRS, CDR2 YFSETQ. Deletions cut 3 bases from V and 5 bases from J, with 17 bases between. CDR3 nucleotides: TGCGCCAGCAGCTCGAGGCCGAGGGAAGGGACCGGGGAGCTGTTTTTT. It codes for CASSSRPREGTGELFF.

The chain joins TRBV11-3 to TRBJ1-5; 7 bases fit TRBD1. The CDR3 sequence is 20 residues long. V lost 1 base and J lost 0; bases outside the gene matches: 15. The germline V gene has CDR1 SGHNT and CDR2 YENEEA. The CDR3 DNA reads as TGTGCCAGCAGCTTAGGCCGGACAGGACGTCCTTTATATAGCAATCAGCCCCAGCATTTT. It yields the protein CASSLGRTGRPLYSNQPQHF.